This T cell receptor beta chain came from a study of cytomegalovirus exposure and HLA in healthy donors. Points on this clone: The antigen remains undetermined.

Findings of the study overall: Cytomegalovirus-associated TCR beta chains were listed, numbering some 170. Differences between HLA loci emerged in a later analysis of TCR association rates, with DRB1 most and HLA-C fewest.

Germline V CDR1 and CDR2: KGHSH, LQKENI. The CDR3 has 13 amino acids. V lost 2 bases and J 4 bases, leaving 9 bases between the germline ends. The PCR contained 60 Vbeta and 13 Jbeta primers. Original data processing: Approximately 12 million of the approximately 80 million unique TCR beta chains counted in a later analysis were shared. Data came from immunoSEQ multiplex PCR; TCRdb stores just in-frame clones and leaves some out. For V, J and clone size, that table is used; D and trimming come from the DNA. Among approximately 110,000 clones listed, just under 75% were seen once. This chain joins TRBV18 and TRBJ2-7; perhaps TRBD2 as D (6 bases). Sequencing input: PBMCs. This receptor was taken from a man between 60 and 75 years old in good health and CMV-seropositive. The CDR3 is CASSPEEGYEQYF. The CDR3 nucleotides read TGTGCCAGCTCACCAGAGGAGGGTTACGAGCAGTACTTC.